Below are 6 T cell receptor beta chains sequenced from a single sample in a study of identical twins. TCRdb passed the 5' RACE reads through MiXCR, listing each CDR3 protein once. There are hundreds of thousands of distinct CDR3 sequences in the sample; about a fifth occur only once, and around 0.5% lies in the top ten. This same sample was also part of a study on yellow fever vaccine responses in identical twins.

Sequencing input: CD4+ T cells sorted from blood. These receptors were taken from a young woman in good health.

This clonotype has only one observation. The chain has TRBV11-1 and TRBJ2-1; perhaps TRBD2 as D (7 bases). This CDR3 is 20 amino acids long. Deletions cut 1 base from V and 1 base from J, with 23 bases between. Per the germline V gene, CDR1 is SGHAT and CDR2 is FQDESV (reference sequence). The CDR3 loop is CASSLGGKGGGLLSYNEQFF. The CDR3 nucleotides read TGTGCCAGCAGCTTAGGTGGAAAAGGGGGAGGGCTTTTATCCTACAATGAGCAGTTCTTC.

In this sample, this clonotype turned up a few times. The chain has TRBV5-1 and TRBJ2-5, with D perhaps being TRBD1 or TRBD2 (5 bases each). This CDR3 contains 14 residues. V lost 3 bases, J lost 1 base, and 10 bases lay in between. Germline V gives CDR1 SGHRS, CDR2 YFSETQ. The CDR3 DNA reads as TGCGCCAGCAGCTACTACGGGACCCAAGAGACCCAGTACTTC. This sequence encodes CASSYYGTQETQYF.

This clonotype occurred a few times. The V call is TRBV2, the J call TRBJ2-7, with D perhaps TRBD1 (5 bases). The germline V and J ends were trimmed by 8 bases and 3 bases, with 8 bases remaining between them. The V gene's germline CDR1 is SNHLY and CDR2 FYNNEI. This CDR3 comprises 11 residues. DNA for the CDR3: TGTGCCAGCGGCGACAGCTACGAGCAGTACGTC. Translation: CASGDSYEQYV.

V usage is TRBV2 and J usage is TRBJ2-5, with 12 positions matching TRBD2. Trimming cost V 7 bases and J 5 bases; bases outside gene matches: 8. Per the germline V gene, CDR1 is SNHLY and CDR2 is FYNNEI. This CDR3 has 15 residues. DNA for the CDR3: TGTGCCAGCACCGCCCTAGCGGGAGGGCTTGAGACCCAGTACTTC. This encodes CASTALAGGLETQYF.

This chain joins TRBV5-4 and TRBJ2-1, with 10 bases fitting TRBD2. CDR1 and CDR2 from the germline V gene are SGHNT and YYREEE (reference sequence). V shed 0 bases, J shed 1 base, and the junction held 10 bases outside the gene matches. The CDR3 runs to 19 residues. CDR3 in DNA: TGTGCCAGCAGCTTGGGAGGGCTAGCGGGAGTCTCGTCCTACAATGAGCAGTTCTTC. This codes for CASSLGGLAGVSSYNEQFF.

The genes are TRBV14 and TRBJ1-2; 8 bases are a match to TRBD1. Germline lookup yields CDR1 SGHDN and CDR2 FVKESK. With V trimmed by 7 bases and J by 3 bases, 4 bases remained unmatched. The CDR3 is 13 amino acids. The CDR3: CASIGTGYYGYTF. The CDR3 bases are TGTGCCAGCATAGGGACAGGATACTATGGCTACACCTTC.